The entry below describes one T cell receptor beta chain. The antigen remains undetermined. J was trimmed by 8 bases and V by 4 bases; bases with no gene match: 8. The CDR3 is 15 amino acids. CDR1 is SGHNT and CDR2 is YENEEA in the germline V gene. The sequenced template was cDNA made from the entire isolated RNA. Method: immunoSEQ multiplex PCR; TCRdb's copy keeps in-frame clones and lacks some. The table shows 600,000 or so clones, with about 14% occurring only once. This entry belongs to a study of beta chain features in type 1 diabetes. Overall study context: The study examined about 100,000,000 sorted cells across all samples.

Study outcomes and limitations: Among all four CD4+ subsets, Type 1 diabetes patients had TCRB CDR3s that were moderately but significantly shorter.

V gene TRBV11-3 combines with J gene TRBJ2-1; 10 bases are a match to TRBD1. What was sequenced was naive CD4+ T cells from blood. The TCR sequence derives from a young man with type 1 diabetes. CDR3 protein: CASSSAPGTGDEQFF. The CDR3, as DNA: TGTGCCAGCAGCTCCGCTCCCGGGACAGGGGATGAGCAGTTCTTC.